The sequence of this T cell receptor (beta chain) was determined in a study of beta chain features in type 1 diabetes. Overall study results and limits: Moderate but significant shortening of TCRB CDR3s was recorded in all four CD4+ subsets from Type 1 diabetes patients. There was a possibility that cDNA sequencing over-represented cells with high TCR expression.

Of note for this clone: Its antigen is not known.

CD4+ naive, central memory, regulatory and stem cell-like memory subsets were isolated by sorting on CD45RO/CCR7/CD25/CD127/CD95/CD27. The study reverse transcribed the entire isolated RNA, so it sequenced expressed TCRB transcripts. The average read count of naive, central memory and regulatory T cell samples was around 3.8 million. Here immunoSEQ multiplex PCR was the method, and the copy in TCRdb shows in-frame clones only, minus some. This sample has roughly 290,000 clones; roughly 15% occur once, and the top ten carry about 0.014%. Trimming took 3 bases from V and 1 from J, leaving 10 bases between them. This CDR3 is built from 15 residues. The germline V gene has CDR1 WNHNN and CDR2 SYGVQD (reference sequence).

This chain links TRBV10-1 with TRBJ2-1; D unclear. This sequence originates from a young man with type 1 diabetes. Material: naive CD4+ T cells from blood. CDR3 amino acids: CASSEGGLSYNEQFF. CDR3 bases: TGCGCCAGCAGTGAAGGTGGGCTATCCTACAATGAGCAGTTCTTC.